This T cell receptor beta chain came from a study of shared clonotypes between healthy human individuals. For the study at large: A couple of women and a few men aged 18 to 49 served as donors.

TCRdb's table, derived via immunoSEQ multiplex PCR, lists solely in-frame clones and lacks some. This table holds 600,000 to 700,000 clones, around 73% found once. The germline gives CDR1 MDHEN, CDR2 SYDVKM. Trimming cost V 2 bases and J 2 bases, with 13 bases left between them. This CDR3 has 15 residues. The study, taken as a whole, reports: Clonotypes shared by all four donors outscored non-shared clonotypes in generation probability.

Donors had no recently reported acute infections or vaccinations and were HIV-negative. Each sample came from a Caucasian adult donor living in Nashville, Tennessee. About this clone itself: What it binds is not known.

The clonotype was recovered from a woman in her 30s in good health. The material sequenced was memory CD4+ T cells sorted from blood. Subset given: CD45RA-negative fraction. The rearrangement joins TRBV28 to TRBJ2-7; D uncertain. The CDR3 DNA follows: TGTGCCAGCAGTTTAAAAGGTGGCCCTACCTACGAGCAGTACTTC. This translates into CASSLKGGPTYEQYF.